The entry below gives a single T cell receptor (beta chain) sequence along with its context. Its matching antigen is unknown. These data belong to a study of cytotoxic CD8 clonotypes in ibrutinib-treated CLL. Findings and limits, study-wide: Ibrutinib response saw clonality rise, and progression saw it return toward baseline. Rare overall, public clonotypes shrank or held steady under therapy.

This CDR3 region has 15 residues. CDR1 and CDR2 from the germline V gene are SGHAT and FQNNGV. Trimming left V 0 bases short and J 9 bases short, with 15 bases between. Data came from immunoSEQ multiplex PCR; TCRdb stores just in-frame clones and leaves some out. The sample lists 200,000 to 250,000 clones, 70% seen once, with approximately 6% in the top ten. V is TRBV11-2 and J is TRBJ2-1; D perhaps matches TRBD2 (5 bases). The sequence was obtained from a human donor with chronic lymphocytic leukemia. Specimen: PBMCs, collected after 12 months of ibrutinib treatment. The CDR3 bases are TGTGCCAGCAGCTTAGAAGGTTACCGCCGGGGTGAGCAGTTCTTC. It translates to CASSLEGYRRGEQFF.